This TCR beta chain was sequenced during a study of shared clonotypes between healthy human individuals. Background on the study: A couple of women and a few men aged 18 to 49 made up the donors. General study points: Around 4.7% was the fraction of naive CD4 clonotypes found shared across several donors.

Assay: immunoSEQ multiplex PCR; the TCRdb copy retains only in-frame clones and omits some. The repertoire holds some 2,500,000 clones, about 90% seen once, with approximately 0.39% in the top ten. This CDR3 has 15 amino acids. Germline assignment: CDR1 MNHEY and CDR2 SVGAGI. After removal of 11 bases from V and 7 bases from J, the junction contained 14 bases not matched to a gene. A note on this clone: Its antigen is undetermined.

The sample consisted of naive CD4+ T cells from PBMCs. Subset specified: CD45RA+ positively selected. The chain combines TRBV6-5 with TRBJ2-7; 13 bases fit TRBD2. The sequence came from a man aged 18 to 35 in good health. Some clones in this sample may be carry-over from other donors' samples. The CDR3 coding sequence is TGTGCCTCCGGACTAGCGGGAGCACCGGCGGAAGAGCAGTACTTC. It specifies CASGLAGAPAEEQYF.